The 29 T cell receptor beta chains below come from one sample, sequenced in a study of T cells in Graves' hyperthyroidism and ophthalmopathy. The investigators amplified TCR beta CDR3 regions from RNA transcripts. Researchers ran a first-round RT-PCR on the TCR CDR3 using the HTBI primer set. TCRdb processed the multiplex PCR reads anew with MiXCR; each CDR3 protein has one entry. The table includes roughly 240,000 distinct CDR3 sequences, less than 20% detected once. Sequenced: blood. The receptors were gathered from a woman between 18 and 29 years old with Graves' ophthalmopathy.

This chain links TRBV2 with TRBJ2-1; D uncertain. The CDR3 sequence is 13 residues long. Germline CDR1 is SNHLY and CDR2 is FYNNEI. The V and J ends lost 5 bases and 6 bases respectively, with 11 bases between them. The CDR3 loop is CASSQHALNEQFF. The CDR3 nucleotides read TGTGCCAGCAGTCAGCACGCCCTCAATGAGCAGTTCTTC. Together with reference TRBV2 and TRBJ2-1, the CDR3 gives the full variable domain: EPEVTQTPSHQVTQMGQEVILRCVPISNHLYFYWYRQILGQKVEFLVSFYNNEISEKSEIFDDQFSVERPDGSNFTLKIRSTKLEDSAMYFCASSQHALNEQFFGPGTRLTVL.

This clonotype came up many times. Germline and junction disagree at one end, which may indicate a read error. The J gene is TRBJ2-7, the V gene TRBV20-1; 8 positions match TRBD2. Looked up from germline, CDR1 is DFQATT and CDR2 is SNEGSKA (reference sequence). The CDR3 contains 11 residues. CDR3 DNA: TGCAGTGCGTTAGCGGGGTACGAACAGTACTTC. Its protein product is CSALAGYEQYF.

This clonotype occurred many times. The V and J genes are TRBV27 and TRBJ2-2; tentative D call: TRBD1 (5 bases). The V and J ends lost 1 base and 0 bases respectively, with 15 bases between them. Germline V gives CDR1 MNHEY, CDR2 SMNVEV (reference sequence). The CDR3 extends over 18 amino acids. CDR3 sequence: CASSLFYRSASNTGELFF. The CDR3 nucleotides read TGTGCCAGCAGTTTATTTTACAGGTCCGCCTCGAACACCGGGGAGCTGTTTTTT.

This rearrangement joins TRBV7-9 to TRBJ2-3; no definite D call. This CDR3 region has 15 residues. Germline V lookup: CDR1 SEHNR, CDR2 FQNEAQ (reference sequence). Deletions cut 3 bases from V and 4 bases from J, with 14 bases between. The DNA for the CDR3 is TGTGCCAGCAGCTTCAAGCGACCCTATGCAGATACGCAGTATTTT. This encodes CASSFKRPYADTQYF. Together with reference TRBV7-9 and TRBJ2-3, the CDR3 gives the full variable domain: DTGVSQNPRHKITKRGQNVTFRCDPISEHNRLYWYRQTLGQGPEFLTYFQNEAQLEKSRLLSDRFSAERPKGSFSTLEIQRTEQGDSAMYLCASSFKRPYADTQYFGPGTRLTVL.

The rearrangement uses TRBV5-1 and TRBJ2-5; possible D gene TRBD1, 5 bases. The germline V gene has CDR1 SGHRS and CDR2 YFSETQ. V lost 3 bases and J 5 bases, leaving 14 bases between the germline ends. The CDR3 totals 14 residues. CDR3 protein: CASSSDRPGETQYF. DNA for the CDR3: TGCGCCAGCAGCTCTGACAGACCTGGTGAGACCCAGTACTTC.

This clonotype was seen at least ten times. The V and J genes are TRBV28 and TRBJ2-7, with unresolved D. The CDR3 totals 14 residues. Per germline, CDR1 MDHEN and CDR2 SYDVKM. The germline V and J ends were trimmed by 3 bases and 2 bases, with 11 bases remaining between them. The CDR3 DNA reads TGTGCCAGCAGTTTTGATTGGGCGGCCTACGAGCAGTACTTC. The encoded protein is CASSFDWAAYEQYF.

This clonotype was detected ten times or more. The chain joins TRBV9 to TRBJ2-7; the match to TRBD2 covers 7 bases. This CDR3 comprises 16 residues. Germline V CDR1 and CDR2: SGDLS, YYNGEE. J gave up 6 bases and V 0 bases, and 12 bases lay outside the gene matches. The CDR3 protein is CASSVATRGRALEQYF. The CDR3 nucleotides are TGTGCCAGCAGCGTAGCTACCCGGGGGAGGGCCCTCGAGCAGTACTTC.

J is TRBJ2-7 and V is TRBV3-2; TRBD2 is the table's D call, not checked against the DNA. TRBV3-2 is a listed pseudogene. The CDR3 runs to 15 residues. CDR3 sequence reads: CASSQTGGGNYEQYF. In DNA form, the CDR3 reads TGTGCCAGCAGCCAAACTGGCGGGGGAAATTACGAGCAGTACTTC.

The genes are TRBV10-2 and TRBJ2-6, with no clear D. Trimming removed 5 bases at V and 0 bases at J, with 11 bases between. The CDR3 spans 16 residues. From germline, CDR1 is WSHSY and CDR2 SAAADI. The CDR3 DNA sequence: TGCGCCAGCAGTTTCTCAGCCTCCTCTGGGGCCAACGTCCTGACTTTC. This encodes CASSFSASSGANVLTF.

This clonotype has a count of ten or more. The rearrangement joins TRBV6-1 to TRBJ1-3; D unclear. CDR3 length: 15 residues. Trimming stripped 2 bases from V and 0 bases from J, with 8 bases between. Per germline, CDR1 MNHNS and CDR2 SASEGT. The CDR3 DNA is TGTGCCAGCAGTGAATCGGGGATCTCTGGAAACACCATATATTTT. It translates to CASSESGISGNTIYF.

This chain links TRBV15 with TRBJ2-7; no firm D call. Germline assignment: CDR1 LNHNV and CDR2 YYDKDF (reference sequence). The CDR3 spans 17 residues. Trimming cost V 0 bases and J 7 bases, with 22 bases left between them. The CDR3 nucleotides read TGTGCCACCAGCAGAGATCGGAAACCCAGCCCGCCGGCGGAGCAGTACTTC. It translates to CATSRDRKPSPPAEQYF.

This clonotype was recorded many times. The chain combines TRBV5-1 with TRBJ1-1; 9 bases match TRBD1. J gave up 5 bases and V 4 bases, and 9 bases lay outside the gene matches. CDR1 and CDR2 (germline): SGHRS, YFSETQ. The CDR3 runs 15 residues. The CDR3 loop is CASSISGQGGTEAFF. The DNA for the CDR3 is TGCGCCAGCAGCATATCGGGACAGGGAGGAACTGAAGCTTTCTTT.

This clonotype was counted at least ten times. V usage is TRBV7-9 and J usage is TRBJ2-2; the match to TRBD2 covers 9 bases. This CDR3 is built from 17 residues. V shed 3 bases, J shed 6 bases, and the junction held 11 bases outside the gene matches. Germline CDR1 SEHNR, CDR2 FQNEAQ (reference sequence). The CDR3 loop reads CASSLDTEREEAGELFF. Here the CDR3 DNA reads TGTGCCAGCAGCTTGGATACGGAGCGGGAGGAGGCCGGGGAGCTGTTTTTT. Supplemented by reference TRBV7-9 and TRBJ2-2, the full variable domain reads DTGVSQNPRHKITKRGQNVTFRCDPISEHNRLYWYRQTLGQGPEFLTYFQNEAQLEKSRLLSDRFSAERPKGSFSTLEIQRTEQGDSAMYLCASSLDTEREEAGELFFGEGSRLTVL.

This clonotype was recorded many times. The chain has TRBV5-1 and TRBJ1-1, with D uncertain. Looked up from germline, CDR1 is SGHRS and CDR2 is YFSETQ. The V end was cut by 0 bases, the J end by 3 bases, with 15 bases between. The CDR3 runs to 16 residues. The CDR3 reads CASSLVGSGFDTEAFF. Written as DNA, the CDR3 is TGCGCCAGCAGCTTGGTGGGGAGTGGGTTTGACACTGAAGCTTTCTTT.

This clonotype showed up many times. The chain recombines TRBV5-1 with TRBJ2-5; the match to TRBD1 covers 8 bases. The CDR3 contains 14 residues. Germline lookup yields CDR1 SGHRS and CDR2 YFSETQ. V lost 4 bases, J lost 6 bases, and 8 bases stayed unmatched. The CDR3 here is CASSDGQGVKTQYF. In nucleotides, the CDR3 is TGCGCCAGCAGCGACGGACAGGGTGTAAAGACCCAGTACTTC.

In this sample, this clonotype turned up many times. The rearrangement links TRBV4-3 to TRBJ2-1, with 9 bases matching TRBD2. J lost 10 bases, V lost 0 bases, and 13 bases had no gene match. The germline CDR1 and CDR2 sequences are LGHNA and YSLEER. The CDR3 is made up of 17 amino acids. The CDR3 region is CASSQEGLAGPGGEQFF. CDR3 coding DNA: TGCGCCAGCAGCCAAGAGGGCCTAGCGGGACCGGGGGGGGAGCAGTTCTTC.

This clonotype has a handful of counts. The chain uses TRBV28 and TRBJ1-1; tentatively, D is TRBD1 (6 bases). The CDR3 is 12 amino acids. The germline V gene has CDR1 MDHEN and CDR2 SYDVKM. V lost 1 base, J lost 9 bases, and 9 bases lay in between. In nucleotides, the CDR3 is TGTGCCAGCAGTTTATATCGGGGGCAAGCTTTCTTT. This translates into CASSLYRGQAFF.

There are many counts of this clonotype. The chain combines TRBV11-3 with TRBJ2-5, with TRBD2 matching 8 bases. Looked up from germline, CDR1 is SGHNT and CDR2 is YENEEA. V lost 8 bases, J lost 5 bases, and 10 bases stayed unmatched. The CDR3 runs to 14 residues. The CDR3 sequence: CASSSGSGGETQYF. The CDR3 nucleotides read TGTGCCAGCTCGAGCGGGAGTGGAGGGGAGACCCAGTACTTC.

The rearrangement uses TRBV5-1 and TRBJ2-1; 9 positions agree with TRBD2. Trimming at V came to 3 bases and at J to 8 bases, leaving 6 bases not matched to a gene. CDR3 length equals 14 residues. The V gene's germline CDR1 is SGHRS and CDR2 YFSETQ. CDR3 coding DNA: TGCGCCAGCAGCTCAGCGGGAGGTGTACATGAGCAGTTCTTC. Amino acid sequence: CASSSAGGVHEQFF.

At least ten counts were recorded for this clonotype. This chain uses TRBV27 with TRBJ2-1, with 9 nucleotides matching TRBD2. The CDR3 extends over 15 amino acids. Germline trimming cut 3 bases from V and 8 bases from J; bases unmatched to any gene: 8. Germline V CDR1 and CDR2: MNHEY, SMNVEV (reference sequence). CDR3 residues: CASSFDAGGRDEQFF. CDR3 DNA sequence: TGTGCCAGCAGTTTTGATGCGGGAGGGCGGGATGAGCAGTTCTTC.

In its sample, this clonotype was seen many times. The genes are TRBV4-3 and TRBJ2-1; 9 nucleotides line up with TRBD1. Germline V gene sequence: CDR1 LGHNA, CDR2 YSLEER. CDR3 length: 14 residues. Losses at the gene ends were 5 bases for V and 6 bases for J; bases not matched to a gene: 5. The CDR3 bases are TGCGCCAGCAGCTTCCGGGACAGGGTCAATGAGCAGTTCTTC. It yields the protein CASSFRDRVNEQFF.

In this sample, this clonotype turned up many times. This chain joins TRBV20-1 and TRBJ2-5; tentative D call: TRBD2 (6 bases). The CDR3 covers 15 residues. Germline values: CDR1 DFQATT, CDR2 SNEGSKA (reference sequence). V lost 0 bases and J lost 5, with 16 bases in between. The CDR3 DNA sequence: TGCAGTGCTAGAGATCTCAGGGACTTGGCGGAGACCCAGTACTTC. It codes for CSARDLRDLAETQYF.

The chain uses TRBV28 and TRBJ2-1, with D maybe TRBD1 (6 bases). Germline V gene data show CDR1 as MDHEN and CDR2 as SYDVKM. This CDR3 has 16 residues. Trimming removed 5 bases from V and 3 bases from J, with 17 bases in between. The CDR3 protein is CASSRPGTYNYNEQFF. The CDR3 DNA follows: TGTGCCAGCAGTCGTCCCGGGACATATAACTACAATGAGCAGTTCTTC.

The table lists this clonotype with many counts. V is TRBV15 and J is TRBJ1-3, with a tentative D call TRBD1 (5 bases). Between the trimmed V and J ends, which lost 1 base and 4 bases, there was a span of 11 bases. CDR1 and CDR2 (germline): LNHNV, YYDKDF (reference sequence). The CDR3 consists of 15 residues. The CDR3 here is CATSRAGAEGNTIYF. The CDR3 DNA is TGTGCCACCAGCAGAGCTGGGGCGGAGGGAAACACCATATATTTT.

The chain has TRBV5-6 and TRBJ2-7; a possible D gene is TRBD1 (5 bases). CDR3 size: 15 residues. CDR1 is SGHDT, CDR2 YYEEEE, per germline. Trimming stripped 0 bases from V and 4 bases from J, with 14 bases between. The CDR3: CASSLGTKMGYEQYF. For the CDR3, the DNA is TGTGCCAGCAGCTTGGGGACAAAAATGGGGTACGAGCAGTACTTC.

This clonotype was detected ten times or more. The chain joins TRBV4-2 to TRBJ2-1; weak D call: TRBD2 (6 bases). Germline assignment: CDR1 LGHNA and CDR2 YNFKEQ. V lost 4 bases to trimming and J lost 1 base, with 20 bases between them. CDR3 length equals 18 residues. CDR3 loop: CASSPPEGWVPSYNEQFF. The DNA for the CDR3 is TGTGCCAGCAGCCCCCCGGAGGGTTGGGTTCCTTCCTACAATGAGCAGTTCTTC.

This clonotype was observed at least ten times. The chain couples TRBV29-1 to TRBJ2-2; D is uncertain. This CDR3 spans 13 amino acids. V was pared by 4 bases and J by 4 bases, with 10 bases between. Per germline, CDR1 SQVTM and CDR2 ANQGSEA. The CDR3, as DNA: TGCAGCGTTGGGCAAGCGATCACCGGGGAGCTGTTTTTT. Protein product: CSVGQAITGELFF.

This clonotype was detected ten times or more. The CDR3, as DNA: TGTGCCACCAGTGATCCCAAGGTGGGGGATGGTCAGCCCCAGCATTTT. This encodes CATSDPKVGDGQPQHF. V and J are TRBV24-1 and TRBJ1-5; D perhaps matches TRBD1 (5 bases). Trimming cost V 3 bases and J 6 bases, with 17 bases left between them. This CDR3 region has 16 residues. The V gene's germline CDR1 is KGHDR and CDR2 SFDVKD.

This clonotype has ten or more counts. The chain recombines TRBV14 with TRBJ2-1, with 12 nucleotides matching TRBD2. The V and J ends lost 0 bases and 15 bases, in that order; junction bases with no gene match: 3. Germline CDR1 is SGHDN and CDR2 is FVKESK. The CDR3 spans 13 residues. CDR3 amino acids: CASSQETSGSRFF. The CDR3 nucleotides read TGTGCCAGCAGCCAAGAGACTAGCGGGAGTCGGTTCTTC.